The 5 T cell receptor beta chains in this list originate from one sample, sequenced in a study of blood T cell repertoires in COVID-19. Only in-frame clones appear in the TCRdb table, and some are missing; sequencing was by immunoSEQ multiplex PCR. Found here are fewer than 25,000 clones, roughly 89% of them singletons; the top ten hold 15% to 20%. The sample taken for sequencing was peripheral blood. These receptors were collected from a human donor in a cohort sampled during active COVID-19.

The genes are TRBV28 and TRBJ1-2; possibly TRBD1 for D (6 bases). Germline values: CDR1 MDHEN, CDR2 SYDVKM. CDR3 length: 15 residues. The V and J ends lost 8 bases and 8 bases respectively, with 24 bases between them. CDR3 region: CASLSLDRTRRGYTF. DNA of the CDR3: TGTGCCAGCCTATCCCTAGACAGGACGCGTCGGGGCTACACCTTC.

V usage is TRBV5-1 and J usage is TRBJ1-6; D is unresolved. The CDR3 consists of 13 residues. From germline, CDR1 is SGHRS and CDR2 YFSETQ. Trimming removed 7 bases from V and 5 bases from J, with 10 bases in between. The CDR3 region is CASCGEDNSPLHF. CDR3 coding DNA: TGCGCCAGCTGTGGGGAGGATAATTCACCCCTCCACTTT.

The chain uses TRBV30 and TRBJ1-2, with a possible D match to TRBD1 (5 bases). Trimming shortened V by 4 bases and J by 0 bases, and 12 bases separated the two germline ends. The CDR3 is 14 residues long. Germline CDR1 is GTSNPN and CDR2 is SVGIG (reference sequence). CDR3 sequence reads: CAWKATVPNYGYTF. CDR3 DNA sequence: TGTGCCTGGAAGGCGACAGTCCCTAACTATGGCTACACCTTC.

The V call is TRBV3-1 (or the pseudogene TRBV3-2), the J call TRBJ2-3, with D perhaps matching TRBD2 (6 bases). In germline, CDR1 is LGHDT, CDR2 YNNKEL (reference sequence). Trimming shortened V by 1 base and J by 2 bases, and 10 bases separated the two germline ends. The CDR3 runs to 15 residues. The CDR3 protein is CASSQGLESTDTQYF. The CDR3 nucleotides read TGTGCCAGCAGCCAAGGACTAGAATCCACAGATACGCAGTATTTT.

J is TRBJ2-3 and V is TRBV10-3, with a tentative D call TRBD2 (5 bases). V lost 7 bases and J 2 bases, leaving 10 bases between the germline ends. This CDR3 is 13 amino acids long. CDR1 is ENHRY, CDR2 SYGVKD, per germline. The CDR3 DNA sequence: TGTGCCATCAATAACCGGGACACAGATACGCAGTATTTT. Translated, it gives CAINNRDTDTQYF.